Shown below are 7 T cell receptor beta chains from a single sample sequenced in a study of blood T cell repertoires in COVID-19. Libraries were prepared by immunoSEQ multiplex PCR; TCRdb keeps only in-frame clonotypes and omits some of them. This table has 60,000 to 75,000 clones, around nine tenths appearing once. The sequenced sample was peripheral blood. Receptors were obtained from a man aged 35 to 55 with COVID-19, enrolled during active disease.

J is TRBJ2-5 and V is TRBV10-2; D is undetermined. Germline V gene sequence: CDR1 WSHSY, CDR2 SAAADI. V was clipped by 1 base and J by 3 bases, with 9 bases between them. This CDR3 has 14 residues. CDR3 nucleotide sequence: TGCGCCAGCAGTGAGTATTCCCGGGAAGAGACCCAGTACTTC. Its translation: CASSEYSREETQYF.

The V call is TRBV7-9, the J call TRBJ2-6, with a weak D call TRBD1 (5 bases). V dropped 2 bases and J dropped 3 bases, with 8 bases sitting between them. The CDR3 loop spans 15 amino acids. CDR1 is SEHNR, CDR2 FQNEAQ, per germline (reference sequence). CDR3 sequence reads: CASSLRTSGANVLTF. Written as DNA, the CDR3 is TGTGCCAGCAGCTTAAGGACAAGTGGGGCCAACGTCCTGACTTTC.

The rearrangement joins TRBV5-1 to TRBJ2-7, with 9 bases fitting TRBD1. From germline, CDR1 is SGHRS and CDR2 YFSETQ. The CDR3 contains 17 residues. Trimming cost V 0 bases and J 2 bases; bases outside gene matches: 9. CDR3 sequence (DNA): TGCGCCAGCAGCTTGGACGGCGGACAGGGGCTTCCCTACGAGCAGTACTTC. Translated, it gives CASSLDGGQGLPYEQYF.

The rearrangement links TRBV16 to TRBJ2-1, with a tentative D call TRBD2 (6 bases). Trimming shortened V by 2 bases and J by 4 bases, and 18 bases separated the two germline ends. The CDR3 is 17 amino acids. Germline CDR1 KGHSY, CDR2 FQNENV. The CDR3 sequence is CASSQGYGAEGYNEQFF. CDR3 DNA: TGTGCCAGCAGCCAAGGGTACGGCGCGGAGGGGTACAATGAGCAGTTCTTC.

The chain has TRBV7-3 and TRBJ2-3; 9 nucleotides align to TRBD2. CDR1 and CDR2 from the germline V gene are SGHTA and FQGTGA. The CDR3 totals 16 residues. V lost 5 bases to trimming and J lost 0 bases; unmatched junction nucleotides: 6. The CDR3 coding sequence is TGTGCCAGCAGCCCGGGCGGGAGGGGGAGCACAGATACGCAGTATTTT. Its translation: CASSPGGRGSTDTQYF.

The genes are TRBV7-6 and TRBJ1-1; D unresolved. Deletions cut 5 bases from V and 2 bases from J, with 15 bases between. The germline V gene has CDR1 SGHVS and CDR2 FNYEAQ. The CDR3 spans 15 residues. This CDR3 reads CASSPRTGSNTEAFF. CDR3 bases: TGTGCCAGCAGCCCGAGGACGGGAAGTAACACTGAAGCTTTCTTT.

This clone has more than one count but fewer than ten. The V gene is TRBV10-3, the J gene TRBJ1-6, with D possibly being TRBD1 (6 bases). Germline CDR1 reads ENHRY; CDR2 reads SYGVKD. Trimming removed 7 bases from V and 7 bases from J, with 8 bases in between. This CDR3 spans 12 amino acids. The CDR3, as DNA: TGTGCCATCAAAACAGGGAATTCACCCCTCCACTTT. It codes for CAIKTGNSPLHF.